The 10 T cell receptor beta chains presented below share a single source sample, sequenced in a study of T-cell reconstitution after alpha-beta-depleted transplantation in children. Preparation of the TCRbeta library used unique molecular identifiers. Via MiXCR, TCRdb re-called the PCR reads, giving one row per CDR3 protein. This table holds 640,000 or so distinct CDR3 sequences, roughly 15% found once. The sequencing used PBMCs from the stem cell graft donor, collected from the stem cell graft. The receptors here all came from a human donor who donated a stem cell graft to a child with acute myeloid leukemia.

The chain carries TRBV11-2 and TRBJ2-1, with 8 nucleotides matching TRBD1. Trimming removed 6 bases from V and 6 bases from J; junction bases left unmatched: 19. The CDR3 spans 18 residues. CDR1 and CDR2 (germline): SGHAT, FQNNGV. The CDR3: CASRKTGDKTFYSNEQFF. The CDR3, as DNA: TGTGCCAGCAGAAAGACAGGGGACAAGACCTTCTACAGCAATGAGCAGTTCTTC.

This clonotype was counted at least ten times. The CDR3 DNA follows: TGCAGTGCTAGAGATAACCCTTCGACCCTCTATGGCTACACCTTC. Protein product: CSARDNPSTLYGYTF. The gene calls are TRBV20-1 and TRBJ1-2; D is unresolved. Trimming took 0 bases from V and 4 from J, leaving 15 bases between them. Germline CDR1 reads DFQATT; CDR2 reads SNEGSKA (reference sequence). The CDR3 extends over 15 amino acids.

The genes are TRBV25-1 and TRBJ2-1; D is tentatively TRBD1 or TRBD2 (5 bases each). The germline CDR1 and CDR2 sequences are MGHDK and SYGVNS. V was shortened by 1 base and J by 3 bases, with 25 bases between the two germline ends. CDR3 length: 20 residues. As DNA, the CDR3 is TGTGCCAGCAGTGAATTCTTTAGTGTTGATCGGGACGGGGTCTACAATGAGCAGTTCTTC. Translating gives CASSEFFSVDRDGVYNEQFF. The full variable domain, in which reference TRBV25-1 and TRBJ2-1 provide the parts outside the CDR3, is EADIYQTPRYLVIGTGKKITLECSQTMGHDKMYWYQQDPGMELHLIHYSYGVNSTEKGDLSSESTVSRIRTEHFPLTLESARPSHTSQYLCASSEFFSVDRDGVYNEQFFGPGTRLTVL.

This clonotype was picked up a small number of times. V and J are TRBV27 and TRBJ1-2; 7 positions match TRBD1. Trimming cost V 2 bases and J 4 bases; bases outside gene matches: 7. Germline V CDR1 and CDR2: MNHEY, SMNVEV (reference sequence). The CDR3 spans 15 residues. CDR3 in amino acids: CASSLKAGGGYGYTF. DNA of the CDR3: TGTGCCAGCAGTTTAAAGGCAGGGGGGGGCTATGGCTACACCTTC.

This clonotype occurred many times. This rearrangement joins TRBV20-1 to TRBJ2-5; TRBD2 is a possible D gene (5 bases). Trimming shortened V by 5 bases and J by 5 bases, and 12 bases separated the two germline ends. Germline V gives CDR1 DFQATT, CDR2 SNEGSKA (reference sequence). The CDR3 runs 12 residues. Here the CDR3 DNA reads TGCAGTGCTCGCGGGCTCCGGGAGACCCAGTACTTC. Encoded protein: CSARGLRETQYF.

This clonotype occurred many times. The CDR3 sequence is CASSRGGVSATDTQYF. The CDR3 nucleotides are TGTGCCAGCAGTCGTGGAGGGGTCTCAGCCACAGATACGCAGTATTTT. V usage is TRBV9 and J usage is TRBJ2-3, with D possibly being TRBD2 (6 bases). This CDR3 region has 16 residues. Germline lookup yields CDR1 SGDLS and CDR2 YYNGEE. With 5 bases removed from V and 2 bases from J, the gap between germline ends came to 18 bases.

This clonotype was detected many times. The CDR3 region is CASREGFNSPLHF. CDR3 nucleotide sequence: TGTGCCAGCAGGGAGGGGTTTAATTCACCCCTCCACTTT. The chain is built from TRBV25-1 and TRBJ1-6, with D possibly TRBD1 on 5 matching bases. The CDR3 has 13 residues. Trimming stripped 6 bases from V and 6 bases from J, with 9 bases between. Germline V lookup: CDR1 MGHDK, CDR2 SYGVNS.

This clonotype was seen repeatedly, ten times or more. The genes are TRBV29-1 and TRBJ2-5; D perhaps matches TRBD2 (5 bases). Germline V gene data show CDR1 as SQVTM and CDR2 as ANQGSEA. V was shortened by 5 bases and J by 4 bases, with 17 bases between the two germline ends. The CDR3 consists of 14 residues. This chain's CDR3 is CSVREGLAVETQYF. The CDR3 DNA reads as TGCAGCGTTCGCGAAGGTCTAGCAGTAGAGACCCAGTACTTC.

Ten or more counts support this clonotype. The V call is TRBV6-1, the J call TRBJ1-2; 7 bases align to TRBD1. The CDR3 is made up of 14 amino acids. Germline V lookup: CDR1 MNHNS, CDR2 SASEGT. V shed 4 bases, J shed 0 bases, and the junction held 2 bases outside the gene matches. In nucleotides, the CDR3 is TGTGCCAGCAGTGCCGGGACAGCTAACTATGGCTACACCTTC. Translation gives CASSAGTANYGYTF.

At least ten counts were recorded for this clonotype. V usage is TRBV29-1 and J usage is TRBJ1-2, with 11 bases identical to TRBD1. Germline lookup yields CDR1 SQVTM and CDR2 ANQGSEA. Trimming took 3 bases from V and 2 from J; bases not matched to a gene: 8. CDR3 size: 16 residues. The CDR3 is CSVDRVGTGGNYGYTF. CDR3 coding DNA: TGCAGCGTTGACCGAGTCGGGACAGGGGGAAACTATGGCTACACCTTC.